The rows below give T cell receptor beta chains drawn from one sample of a study of tumor and adjacent non-tumor tissue in lung cancer. One entry per CDR3 protein results from TCRdb running MiXCR on the multiplex PCR reads. The data contain 100,000 to 150,000 distinct CDR3 sequences, 66% of them singletons. Sequencing input: lung tumor tissue. Receptor source: a young man with non-small cell lung cancer. Each CDR3 is given with its conserved first and last residue. The order of the fields is clone size, J gene, V gene, D gene, CDR3 protein, CDR3 DNA. A D gene is named only where the DNA matches it firmly. Clone sizes are given selectively: once, few, many, or a class where the clone is expanded.

size: NA
J: TRBJ2-1
V: TRBV11-2
D: TRBD2
CDR3: CVSSLAHRTSSYNEQFF
DNA: TGTGTCAGCAGCTTAGCGCACAGGACTAGCAGCTACAATGAGCAGTTCTTC

size: many
J: TRBJ1-2
V: TRBV29-1
D: TRBD1
CDR3: CSVDRGQIGSGYTF
DNA: TGCAGCGTTGACAGGGGGCAAATCGGGAGTGGCTACACCTTC

size: once
J: TRBJ1-4
V: TRBV20-1
D: NA
CDR3: CSARPPGATNEILFF
DNA: TGCAGTGCTAGACCACCGGGGGCAACAAATGAAATACTGTTTTTT

size: NA
J: TRBJ1-3
V: TRBV29-1
D: NA
CDR3: CSIWTDSGNTIYF
DNA: TGCAGCATATGGACTGACTCTGGAAACACCATATATTTC

size: NA
J: TRBJ2-5
V: TRBV7-2
D: NA
CDR3: CASSLNPQETQYF
DNA: TGTGCCAGCAGCTTAAACCCCCAAGAGACCCAGTACTTC

size: NA
J: TRBJ2-5
V: TRBV11-3
D: TRBD2
CDR3: CDSSLEAGGQETQYF
DNA: TGTGATAGCAGCTTAGAAGCGGGAGGGCAAGAGACCCAGTATTTC

size: NA
J: TRBJ1-4
V: TRBV4-3
D: NA
CDR3: CARSPRVMTRATNEKLFF
DNA: TGCGCCCGCAGCCCCCGGGTCATGACGCGTGCAACCAATGAAAAACTGTTTTTT

size: NA
J: TRBJ2-2
V: TRBV12-5
D: TRBD2
CDR3: CTRREGRGTGELFF
DNA: TGTACTAGGCGGGAGGGCCGAGGCACGGGGGAGCTGTTTTTT

size: NA
J: TRBJ2-7
V: TRBV11-2
D: NA
CDR3: CASSSSTSRVYEQYF
DNA: TGTGCCAGCAGCTCCAGTACTAGCAGAGTCTACGAGCAGTACTTC

size: NA
J: TRBJ1-1
V: TRBV29-1
D: NA
CDR3: CSVEDRMERAFF
DNA: TGTAGCGTTGAAGATCGGATGGAAAGGGCTTTCTTT

size: once
J: TRBJ2-7
V: TRBV6-2/TRBV6-3
D: TRBD2
CDR3: CSSTTVTSGSYKQYF
DNA: TGTTCCAGCACCACAGTGACTAGCGGTTCCTACAAGCAGTACTTC

size: many
J: TRBJ2-1
V: TRBV6-5
D: TRBD2
CDR3: CASSYPGRTNEQFF
DNA: TGTGCCAGCAGTTACCCCGGGAGGACCAATGAGCAGTTCTTC

size: NA
J: TRBJ2-1
V: TRBV12-3/TRBV12-4
D: TRBD2
CDR3: CSSTRTSGGAGNEQFF
DNA: TGTAGCAGCACCCGGACTAGCGGGGGGGCCGGTAATGAGCAGTTCTTC

size: few
J: TRBJ1-2
V: TRBV20-1
D: NA
CDR3: CSAAPPGPLGNGYTF
DNA: TGCAGTGCTGCTCCCCCGGGACCCCTTGGGAATGGCTACACCTTC